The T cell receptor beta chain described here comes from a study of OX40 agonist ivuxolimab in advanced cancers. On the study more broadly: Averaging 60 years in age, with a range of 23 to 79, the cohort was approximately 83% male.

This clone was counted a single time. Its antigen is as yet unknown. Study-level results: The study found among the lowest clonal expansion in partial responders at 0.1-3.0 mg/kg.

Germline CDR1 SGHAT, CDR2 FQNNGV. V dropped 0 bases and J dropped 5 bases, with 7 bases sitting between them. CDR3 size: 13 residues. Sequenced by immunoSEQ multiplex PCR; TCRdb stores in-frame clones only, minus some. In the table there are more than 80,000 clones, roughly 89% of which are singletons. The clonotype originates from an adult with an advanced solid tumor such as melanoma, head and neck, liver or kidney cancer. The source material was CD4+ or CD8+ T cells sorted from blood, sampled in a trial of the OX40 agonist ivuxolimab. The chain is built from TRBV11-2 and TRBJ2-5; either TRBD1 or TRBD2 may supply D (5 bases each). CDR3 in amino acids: CASSLDWGETQYF. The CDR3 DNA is TGTGCCAGCAGCTTAGATTGGGGGGAGACCCAGTACTTC.